Presented here are 31 T cell receptor beta chains from one specimen sequenced in a study of shared clonotypes between healthy human individuals. This table comes from immunoSEQ multiplex PCR, and its TCRdb copy is limited to in-frame clones, with some not included. The sample has approximately 2.5 million clones; approximately 93% are singletons. The sample comprised naive CD4+ T cells from PBMCs. Subset denoted: CD45RA+ positively selected. These receptors came from a man aged 18 to 30 in good health. Some clones in this sample may be carry-over from other donors' samples.

The rearrangement joins TRBV19 to TRBJ2-1; D perhaps matches TRBD2 (6 bases). Trimming took off 9 bases at V and 0 bases at J, with 15 bases between the two ends. The length of the CDR3 is 15 residues. Germline lookup yields CDR1 LNHDA and CDR2 SQIVND (reference sequence). The CDR3 spells CASGLGLSSYNEQFF. DNA of the CDR3: TGTGCCAGCGGCCTGGGACTGAGCTCCTACAATGAGCAGTTCTTC. The full variable domain, rest sourced from reference TRBV19 and TRBJ2-1, is DGGITQSPKYLFRKEGQNVTLSCEQNLNHDAMYWYRQDPGQGLRLIYYSQIVNDFQKGDIAEGYSVSREKKESFPLTVTSAQKNPTAFYLCASGLGLSSYNEQFFGPGTRLTVL.

The chain is built from TRBV27 and TRBJ1-1; a weak D match, TRBD1 (6 bases). The germline gives CDR1 MNHEY, CDR2 SMNVEV (reference sequence). V lost 4 bases, J lost 1 base, and 22 bases lay in between. CDR3 length: 18 amino acids. The CDR3 is CASSYKQGTTFQNTEAFF. The CDR3, as DNA: TGTGCCAGCAGTTACAAACAGGGAACTACGTTTCAGAACACTGAAGCTTTCTTT.

This clone was observed a single time. The chain combines TRBV11-2 with TRBJ2-3, with D possibly matching TRBD2 (6 bases). This CDR3 contains 14 residues. Trimming removed 4 bases from V and 1 base from J, with 9 bases in between. Germline V gives CDR1 SGHAT, CDR2 FQNNGV. Here the CDR3 DNA reads TGTGCCAGCAGCTGGGGGGTTGGCACAGATACGCAGTATTTT. Its protein product is CASSWGVGTDTQYF.

This chain uses TRBV10-3 with TRBJ2-5, with 8 bases lining up with TRBD2. The end of the DNA is better explained by TRBJ2-7, so the J call may be wrong. Germline CDR1 ENHRY, CDR2 SYGVKD. The CDR3 sequence is 14 residues long. DNA of the CDR3: TGTGCCATCAGTACTAGCGGAGTCGTCTACGAGCAGTACTTC. It is translated as CAISTSGVVYEQYF.

This chain joins TRBV2 and TRBJ2-1; a possible D gene is TRBD2 (7 bases). The CDR3 has 13 amino acids. Trimming left V 7 bases short and J 9 bases short, with 16 bases between. Germline CDR1 reads SNHLY; CDR2 reads FYNNEI. The CDR3 protein is CASTGGAGGEQFF. Written as DNA, the CDR3 is TGTGCCAGCACTGGGGGGGCGGGCGGTGAGCAGTTCTTC.

With regard to this clone: This same CDR3 is encoded by further DNA sequences in the sample. V and J are TRBV18 and TRBJ1-2, with a weak D call TRBD1 (5 bases). Germline V CDR1 and CDR2: KGHSH, LQKENI. CDR3 size: 15 residues. The V end was cut by 0 bases, the J end by 2 bases, with 10 bases between. The CDR3 DNA is TGTGCCAGCTCACCACCAGGGCAGGGAAACTATGGCTACACCTTC. This codes for CASSPPGQGNYGYTF.

The rearrangement uses TRBV6-6 and TRBJ2-7, with 8 positions matching TRBD1. J gave up 3 bases and V 5 bases, and 6 bases lay outside the gene matches. The CDR3 loop spans 14 amino acids. CDR1 is MNHNY, CDR2 SVGAGI, per germline (reference sequence). DNA for the CDR3: TGTGCCAGCAGTAGGGGGACAGGATACTACGAGCAGTACTTC. As protein: CASSRGTGYYEQYF.

This sequence joins TRBV28 and TRBJ1-4; no firm D call. Per the germline V gene, CDR1 is MDHEN and CDR2 is SYDVKM. Trimming removed 5 bases from V and 7 bases from J, with 11 bases in between. The CDR3 sequence is 13 residues long. The CDR3 is CASSLGSGEKLFF. DNA of the CDR3: TGTGCCAGCAGTCTAGGATCAGGTGAAAAACTGTTTTTT.

As concerns this clone: Within the sample, other DNA sequences also encode this same CDR3. The chain carries TRBV7-2 and TRBJ1-5, with D uncertain. The CDR3 length is 15 residues. CDR1 is SGHTA and CDR2 is FQGNSA in the germline V gene. The ends were cut back, 2 bases at V and 0 bases at J, with 8 bases in the middle. Here the CDR3 DNA reads TGTGCCAGCAGCTTACTGGGCTATAGCAATCAGCCCCAGCATTTT. Protein: CASSLLGYSNQPQHF.

Note on this clone: This CDR3 is also generated by other DNA sequences in the sample. The chain carries TRBV9 and TRBJ2-1, with a tentative D call TRBD2 (5 bases). Trimming stripped 0 bases from V and 4 bases from J, with 11 bases between. Germline V gives CDR1 SGDLS, CDR2 YYNGEE. There are 15 residues in the CDR3. CDR3 bases: TGTGCCAGCAGCGTAGGAGGGTCGGGGTACAATGAGCAGTTCTTC. Protein: CASSVGGSGYNEQFF. Full variable domain (missing parts from reference TRBV9 and TRBJ2-1): DSGVTQTPKHLITATGQRVTLRCSPRSGDLSVYWYQQSLDQGLQFLIQYYNGEERAKGNILERFSAQQFPDLHSELNLSSLELGDSALYFCASSVGGSGYNEQFFGPGTRLTVL.

This chain connects TRBV27 to TRBJ2-3, with 7 bases that match TRBD2. This CDR3 contains 17 residues. Per the germline V gene, CDR1 is MNHEY and CDR2 is SMNVEV (reference sequence). V trimming: 3 bases; J trimming: 1 base; junction bases outside the gene matches: 10. CDR3 region: CASSFRGRAIGTDTQYF. DNA for the CDR3: TGTGCCAGCAGTTTTCGGGGGAGGGCAATTGGCACAGATACGCAGTATTTT.

V gene TRBV19 combines with J gene TRBJ2-7; 15 bases are a match to TRBD2. CDR3 size: 15 residues. The V gene end was trimmed by 9 bases and the J gene end by 2 bases; junction bases not matched to a gene: 5. The germline CDR1 and CDR2 sequences are LNHDA and SQIVND (reference sequence). CDR3 bases: TGTGCCAGCCTGGGACTAGCGGGAGGAACCTACGAGCAGTACTTC. It specifies CASLGLAGGTYEQYF.

This chain connects TRBV12-5 to TRBJ1-2; D is unresolved. CDR3 length equals 13 residues. The V and J ends lost 2 bases and 7 bases respectively, with 11 bases between them. Germline V gene sequence: CDR1 LGHNT, CDR2 FRNRAP. Here the CDR3 reads CASGLHSSGGYTF. CDR3 nucleotide sequence: TGTGCTAGTGGTTTGCACAGCTCGGGTGGCTACACCTTC.

About this clone itself: This sample also contains other DNA sequences that code for the same CDR3. The rearrangement joins TRBV6-5 to TRBJ2-7; D is undetermined. Per germline, CDR1 MNHEY and CDR2 SVGAGI. The V end lost 0 bases, the J end lost 2 bases, and 11 bases lay between the germline ends. CDR3 size: 15 residues. The chain's CDR3 is CASSYSSAYPYEQYF. CDR3 in DNA: TGTGCCAGCAGTTACTCGTCTGCCTACCCCTACGAGCAGTACTTC.

Remarks on this clone: Other DNA sequences in this sample translate to the same CDR3. The V call is TRBV12-5, the J call TRBJ2-7; the D gene could be TRBD1 or TRBD2 (7 bases each). The CDR3 totals 13 residues. Germline-derived CDR1 and CDR2 are LGHNT and FRNRAP. V was trimmed by 1 base and J by 5 bases, leaving 9 bases between them. The CDR3, as DNA: TGTGCTAGTGGTTTGGCAGGGGGGGACGAGCAGTACTTC. Translating gives CASGLAGGDEQYF.

Remarks on this clone: This same CDR3 is encoded by further DNA sequences in the sample. The chain joins TRBV5-1 to TRBJ1-1; a possible D gene is TRBD1 (6 bases). From germline, CDR1 is SGHRS and CDR2 YFSETQ. The CDR3 has 14 residues. The V end was cut by 4 bases, the J end by 3 bases, with 13 bases between. The CDR3 coding sequence is TGCGCCAGCAGCCAACAGGGAGGAGACACTGAAGCTTTCTTT. Translation gives CASSQQGGDTEAFF.

Concerning this clone itself: Additional DNA sequences in this sample encode the identical CDR3. The chain carries TRBV5-1 and TRBJ2-7; D may be TRBD1 (6 bases). This CDR3 region has 12 residues. Trimming pared 3 bases from V and 6 bases from J, leaving 10 bases between. Looked up from germline, CDR1 is SGHRS and CDR2 is YFSETQ. The CDR3 loop reads CASSSQGPEQYF. CDR3 DNA sequence: TGCGCCAGCAGCTCACAGGGTCCCGAGCAGTACTTC.

The gene calls are TRBV7-9 and TRBJ2-3; the match to TRBD2 covers 13 bases. The junction had 6 bases not matched to a gene; V was cut back by 0 bases and J by 0 bases. Germline CDR1 SEHNR, CDR2 FQNEAQ (reference sequence). The CDR3 covers 19 residues. CDR3 in DNA: TGTGCCAGCAGCTTAGCCTGGACTAGCGGGAGATCTAGCACAGATACGCAGTATTTT. This translates into CASSLAWTSGRSSTDTQYF.

V usage is TRBV11-3 and J usage is TRBJ2-3; 8 bases are shared with TRBD2. The V gene's germline CDR1 is SGHNT and CDR2 YENEEA. Trimming at V came to 1 base and at J to 1 base, leaving 4 bases not matched to a gene. This CDR3 is 16 amino acids long. The CDR3 DNA is TGTGCCAGCAGCTTAGGAGCGGGAGTTGGCACAGATACGCAGTATTTT. It is translated as CASSLGAGVGTDTQYF.

Details on this clone: Other DNA sequences in this sample translate to the same CDR3. The chain recombines TRBV18 with TRBJ2-7; TRBD2 might be the D (6 bases). Germline values: CDR1 KGHSH, CDR2 LQKENI. The CDR3 has 15 residues. Trimming left V 0 bases short and J 0 bases short, with 9 bases between. The CDR3 region has the DNA TGTGCCAGCTCACCACCCGGGACTCCCTCCTACGAGCAGTACTTC. Amino acids: CASSPPGTPSYEQYF.

CDR3 region: CASSPGRSGLAGGDTQYF. The CDR3 coding sequence is TGTGCCAGCAGCCCAGGTCGGTCGGGACTAGCGGGAGGTGATACGCAGTATTTT. The V and J genes are TRBV11-1 and TRBJ2-3, with 15 bases matching TRBD2. Germline V gives CDR1 SGHAT, CDR2 FQDESV (reference sequence). The trim removed 5 bases at V and 6 bases at J, leaving 12 bases unmatched. The CDR3 is 18 residues long.

The chain links TRBV7-9 to TRBJ1-2; D ambiguous. This CDR3 has 13 amino acids. Trimming pared 2 bases from V and 8 bases from J, leaving 12 bases between. Per germline, CDR1 SEHNR and CDR2 FQNEAQ (reference sequence). The CDR3 is CASSLSWTDGYTF. CDR3 nucleotide sequence: TGTGCCAGCAGCTTATCATGGACGGACGGCTACACCTTC.

CDR3 residues: CASSRDGFTDTQYF. For the CDR3, the DNA is TGTGCCAGCAGCCGGGACGGATTCACAGATACGCAGTATTTT. The chain recombines TRBV14 with TRBJ2-3; D is possibly TRBD1 or TRBD2 (5 bases each). Trimming removed 4 bases at V and 2 bases at J, with 10 bases between. Germline CDR1 is SGHDN and CDR2 is FVKESK. The CDR3 consists of 14 residues.

The table lists this clone with a count of one. The chain is built from TRBV10-2 and TRBJ2-2; 9 bases are shared with TRBD2. The CDR3 runs to 15 residues. Germline CDR1 reads WSHSY; CDR2 reads SAAADI. With V trimmed by 3 bases and J by 7 bases, 6 bases remained unmatched. The CDR3 region is CASSEKMTSGGELFF. CDR3 sequence (DNA): TGCGCCAGCAGTGAAAAAATGACTAGCGGCGGGGAGCTGTTTTTT.

J is TRBJ2-7 and V is TRBV5-4; D is possibly TRBD2 (8 bases). Trimming took off 4 bases at V and 3 bases at J, with 20 bases between the two ends. Germline CDR1 SGHNT, CDR2 YYREEE (reference sequence). The CDR3 loop spans 16 amino acids. The CDR3 is CASSRPGGGANYEQYF. CDR3 DNA: TGTGCCAGCAGCCGGCCGGGAGGGGGCGCGAACTACGAGCAGTACTTC.

The chain is built from TRBV5-8 and TRBJ2-1; 11 nucleotides match TRBD2. Germline CDR1 is SGHTS and CDR2 is YDEGEE. V trimming: 6 bases; J trimming: 14 bases; junction bases outside the gene matches: 16. The CDR3 consists of 15 residues. CDR3 nucleotides: TGTGCCAGCAACTTTCAGCTGGGACTAGCGGAGGGGGAGTTCTTC. Protein product: CASNFQLGLAEGEFF.

This sequence joins TRBV7-3 and TRBJ1-1; D unresolved. V was shortened by 3 bases and J by 4 bases, with 9 bases between the two germline ends. This CDR3 spans 13 amino acids. In germline, CDR1 is SGHTA, CDR2 FQGTGA. CDR3 region: CASSFWLGTEAFF. CDR3 nucleotides: TGTGCCAGCAGCTTCTGGCTAGGCACTGAAGCTTTCTTT.

This clone was counted once. J is TRBJ2-7 and V is TRBV6-1; D gene uncertain. Trimming stripped 1 base from V and 4 bases from J, with 11 bases between. Germline lookup yields CDR1 MNHNS and CDR2 SASEGT. The CDR3 extends over 14 amino acids. Written as DNA, the CDR3 is TGTGCCAGCAGTGAAGTTCCCATATTTTACGAGCAGTACTTC. This codes for CASSEVPIFYEQYF.

The chain joins TRBV19 to TRBJ2-7; a weak D match, TRBD2 (5 bases). This CDR3 is 14 amino acids long. V lost 3 bases and J lost 1, with 10 bases in between. Looked up from germline, CDR1 is LNHDA and CDR2 is SQIVND (reference sequence). The CDR3 protein is CASSILGGSYEQYF. Written as DNA, the CDR3 is TGTGCCAGTAGTATCCTTGGCGGGTCCTACGAGCAGTACTTC.

The gene calls are TRBV27 and TRBJ2-7; TRBD2 is a possible D gene (5 bases). The V gene lost 5 bases and the J gene lost 7 bases, with 21 bases spanning the gap. Looked up from germline, CDR1 is MNHEY and CDR2 is SMNVEV (reference sequence). This CDR3 has 15 residues. CDR3 amino acids: CASSPTGNYYAEQYF. The CDR3 bases are TGTGCCAGCAGTCCGACCGGGAACTACTACGCGGAGCAGTACTTC.

The CDR3 here is CASSLFSGTDTGELFF. CDR3 coding DNA: TGCGCCAGCAGCTTGTTTAGCGGGACGGACACCGGGGAGCTGTTTTTT. V gene TRBV5-1 combines with J gene TRBJ2-2, with 8 positions matching TRBD2. V lost 1 base and J lost 3; bases outside the gene matches: 5. The CDR3 is made up of 16 amino acids. Germline CDR1 and CDR2: SGHRS and YFSETQ.